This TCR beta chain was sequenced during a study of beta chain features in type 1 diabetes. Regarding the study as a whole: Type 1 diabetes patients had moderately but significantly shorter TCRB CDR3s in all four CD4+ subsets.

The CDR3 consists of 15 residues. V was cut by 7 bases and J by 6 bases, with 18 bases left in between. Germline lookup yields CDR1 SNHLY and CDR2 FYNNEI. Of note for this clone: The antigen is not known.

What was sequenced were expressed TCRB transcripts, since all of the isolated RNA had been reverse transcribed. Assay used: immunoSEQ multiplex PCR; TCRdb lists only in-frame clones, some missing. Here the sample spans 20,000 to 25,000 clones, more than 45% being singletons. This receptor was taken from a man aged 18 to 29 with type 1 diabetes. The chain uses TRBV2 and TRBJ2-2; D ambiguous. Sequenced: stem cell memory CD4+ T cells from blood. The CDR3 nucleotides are TGTGCCAGCACTTCTTTGCTGCTCGGGTCCGGGGAGCTGTTTTTT. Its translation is CASTSLLLGSGELFF. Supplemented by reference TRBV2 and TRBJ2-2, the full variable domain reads EPEVTQTPSHQVTQMGQEVILRCVPISNHLYFYWYRQILGQKVEFLVSFYNNEISEKSEIFDDQFSVERPDGSNFTLKIRSTKLEDSAMYFCASTSLLLGSGELFFGEGSRLTVL.